This record covers a single T cell receptor beta chain. With autoimmune disease history or systemic immunosuppression, patients were excluded. This specimen comes from a study of OX40 agonist ivuxolimab in advanced cancers. The data were produced by immunoSEQ multiplex PCR, yet TCRdb's version contains in-frame clones alone and is incomplete. The sample has tens of thousands of clones; 70% to 90% are singletons. Germline V gene sequence: CDR1 PRHDT, CDR2 FYEKMQ (reference sequence). Trimming removed 5 bases at V and 6 bases at J, with 8 bases between. CDR3 size: 13 residues. The TCR sequence derives from an adult with an advanced solid tumor such as melanoma, head and neck, liver or kidney cancer. The source was CD4+ or CD8+ T cells sorted from blood, collected in a trial of the OX40 agonist ivuxolimab. The V call is TRBV13, the J call TRBJ1-6, with unresolved D. This CDR3 reads CASSPNPNSPLHF. For the CDR3, the DNA is TGTGCCAGCAGCCCCAACCCTAATTCACCCCTCCACTTT.